Here is one TCR beta chain with its context. This sample was taken from a study of Ad26.COV2.S vaccination and SARS-CoV-2 variants. The repertoire was sequenced with immunoSEQ multiplex PCR; TCRdb's copy has only in-frame clones and lacks some. The table has around 270,000 clones, approximately 88% seen once. This CDR3 has 15 residues. Germline assignment: CDR1 SGHNT and CDR2 YENEEA. V lost 5 bases to trimming and J lost 0 bases; unmatched junction nucleotides: 5. Regarding treatment: about 20 received Ad26.COV2.S at low or high dose, single or two shots; several received placebo; per-sample allocation not given. The samples date from day 63 after the first vaccine or placebo injection.

The gene calls are TRBV11-3 and TRBJ2-5; 8 nucleotides match TRBD2. The sequence derives from a person aged 18-65 years who received the Ad26.COV2.S COVID-19 vaccine or a placebo. The starting material was peripheral blood, obtained in a trial of Ad26.COV2.S vaccine versus placebo. The CDR3 region has the DNA TGTGCCAGCAGCCCAGGACTAGCAGACCAAGAGACCCAGTACTTC. Translated, it gives CASSPGLADQETQYF.